This note documents a single T cell receptor (beta chain) sequence. Its target is not known. These data are taken from a study of cytomegalovirus exposure and HLA in healthy donors. The study ran its PCR with 60 Vbeta and 13 Jbeta primers. Generated by immunoSEQ multiplex PCR, the TCRdb table keeps only in-frame clones and is missing some. The data show about 76,000 clones, with about 81% seen just once and roughly 8.9% held by the top ten. The CDR3 length is 17 residues. Trimming removed 2 bases at V and 0 bases at J, with 17 bases between. Germline V CDR1 and CDR2: SGHRS, YFSETQ. Study-wide findings and caveats: Later on, an analysis showed TCR association rates differing by HLA locus, with DRB1 the most and HLA-C the fewest.

The V call is TRBV5-1, the J call TRBJ1-1, with D perhaps TRBD1 (5 bases). This clonotype originated in a woman in her 40s in good health and CMV-seropositive. The sample consisted of PBMCs. CDR3 residues: CASSFPTGSPMNTEAFF. The CDR3 DNA sequence: TGCGCCAGCAGCTTCCCTACAGGAAGCCCCATGAACACTGAAGCTTTCTTT.